A single sample gave rise to the 25 T cell receptor beta chains below, sequenced in a study of CD8 T cells in ankylosing spondylitis. TCRdb ran MiXCR on the 5' RACE reads and lists one entry per CDR3 protein. The repertoire holds 180,000 or so distinct CDR3 sequences, with roughly 12% as singletons. Material for sequencing was blood, either unsorted or a sorted T cell fraction (not recorded which). The receptors shown here come from a male donor with ankylosing spondylitis or in good health (not recorded which).

This clonotype has a count of ten or more. This CDR3 is CSARAPVGSNQPQHF. DNA of the CDR3: TGCAGTGCTAGAGCTCCAGTGGGTAGCAATCAGCCCCAGCATTTT. The rearrangement links TRBV20-1 to TRBJ1-5; no definite D call. V was cut by 1 base and J by 0 bases, with 10 bases left in between. Germline CDR1 reads DFQATT; CDR2 reads SNEGSKA (reference sequence). The CDR3 is made up of 15 amino acids.

Only a few counts were recorded for this clonotype. J is TRBJ2-1 and V is TRBV5-1; maybe TRBD1 (5 bases). Per the germline V gene, CDR1 is SGHRS and CDR2 is YFSETQ. Trimming took off 4 bases at V and 7 bases at J, with 18 bases between the two ends. The CDR3 spans 15 residues. The DNA for the CDR3 is TGCGCCAGCAGCGGAGCAGGACAAGCGCGAAATGAGCAGTTCTTC. Translation: CASSGAGQARNEQFF.

This clonotype occurred a few times. The rearrangement links TRBV20-1 to TRBJ2-3, with 8 bases lining up with TRBD1. Germline CDR1 DFQATT, CDR2 SNEGSKA (reference sequence). The CDR3 sequence is 14 residues long. V shed 6 bases and J 0 bases; nucleotides not matched to a gene: 5. The CDR3 DNA sequence: TGCAGTGCGCGGGGACAGGCAAGCACAGATACGCAGTATTTT. Translation gives CSARGQASTDTQYF.

This chain links TRBV7-9 with TRBJ2-3; 10 nucleotides match TRBD1. Per the germline V gene, CDR1 is SEHNR and CDR2 is FQNEAQ (reference sequence). This CDR3 spans 17 amino acids. V lost 1 base, J lost 2 bases, and 6 bases stayed unmatched. The CDR3 is CASSLGEDRGITDTQYF. The CDR3 DNA is TGTGCCAGCAGCTTAGGAGAGGACAGGGGGATCACAGATACGCAGTATTTT.

The chain is built from TRBV29-1 and TRBJ2-5; D is unclear. Trimming took off 4 bases at V and 7 bases at J, with 10 bases between the two ends. From germline, CDR1 is SQVTM and CDR2 ANQGSEA. The CDR3 length is 11 residues. CDR3 nucleotides: TGCAGCGTTGTGGCACCGAGGACCCAGTACTTC. It encodes CSVVAPRTQYF.

This clonotype showed up just a few times. This sequence joins TRBV11-2 and TRBJ1-5, with D unresolved. The V gene's germline CDR1 is SGHAT and CDR2 FQNNGV. The CDR3 runs to 14 residues. Trimming took off 5 bases at V and 0 bases at J, with 8 bases between the two ends. The CDR3 DNA follows: TGTGCCAGCAGCACCGGACGTAGCAATCAGCCCCAGCATTTT. Translation gives CASSTGRSNQPQHF.

This clonotype was seen repeatedly, ten times or more. This chain uses TRBV12-3 or TRBV12-4 with TRBJ1-2; no firm D call. Trimming took off 1 base at V and 2 bases at J, with 5 bases between the two ends. The CDR3 has 13 amino acids. The CDR3 region has the DNA TGTGCCAGCAGTTTAGTGGGGAACTATGGCTACACCTTC. Protein product: CASSLVGNYGYTF.

The chain couples TRBV5-1 to TRBJ2-7, with D possibly being TRBD1 (6 bases). The V and J ends lost 4 bases and 5 bases respectively, with 16 bases between them. Germline V gene lookup returns CDR1 SGHRS and CDR2 YFSETQ. This CDR3 is built from 14 residues. CDR3 residues: CASSPLTGNDEQYF. The CDR3 DNA is TGCGCCAGCAGCCCGCTAACAGGGAACGACGAGCAGTACTTC.

This chain uses TRBV21-1 with TRBJ2-3. TRBV21-1 is termed a pseudogene. CDR3 length: 20 residues. The CDR3 sequence: CASSKGRIEAPPDGTDTQYF. As DNA, the CDR3 is TGTGCCAGCAGCAAAGGCAGAATCGAGGCTCCACCCGACGGCACAGATACGCAGTATTTT.

This clonotype has ten or more counts. The gene calls are TRBV29-1 and TRBJ2-7; TRBD1 might be the D (6 bases). Between the trimmed V and J ends, which lost 5 bases and 6 bases, there was a span of 11 bases. This CDR3 has 11 residues. Germline V gives CDR1 SQVTM, CDR2 ANQGSEA. The CDR3 region has the DNA TGCAGCGTTATGACAGGCGGCGAGCAGTACTTC. Translation gives CSVMTGGEQYF.

The chain joins TRBV7-2 to TRBJ2-3, with D possibly being TRBD1 (6 bases). The CDR3 has 13 residues. V dropped 3 bases and J dropped 4 bases, with 8 bases sitting between them. CDR1 is SGHTA and CDR2 is FQGNSA in the germline V gene. The CDR3 spells CASSFKGADTQYF. The CDR3 DNA sequence: TGTGCCAGCAGCTTTAAGGGGGCAGATACGCAGTATTTT.

This clonotype was seen repeatedly, ten times or more. The chain uses TRBV29-1 and TRBJ2-3, with 11 bases fitting TRBD2. This CDR3 is built from 14 residues. Germline trimming cut 6 bases from V and 6 bases from J; bases unmatched to any gene: 8. Germline loops: CDR1 SQVTM, CDR2 ANQGSEA. CDR3 bases: TGCAGCGTCCCTTCTAGCGGGGGGAAGGATACGCAGTATTTT. Protein sequence: CSVPSSGGKDTQYF.

CDR3 bases: TGTGCCAGCAGTGAAGGGTCTGGGGTCGGGGAGCTGTTTTTT. Protein: CASSEGSGVGELFF. The chain uses TRBV2 and TRBJ2-2; D gene ambiguous. The ends were cut back, 1 base at V and 7 bases at J, with 10 bases in the middle. The CDR3 totals 14 residues. Germline assignment: CDR1 SNHLY and CDR2 FYNNEI.

This clonotype was seen many times. The CDR3 coding sequence is TGTGCCAGCAGTGGGACAGGGGGGAGCACAGATACGCAGTATTTT. Amino acid sequence: CASSGTGGSTDTQYF. The chain is built from TRBV28 and TRBJ2-3; 11 bases are shared with TRBD1. Germline CDR1 reads MDHEN; CDR2 reads SYDVKM. V lost 5 bases to trimming and J lost 0 bases; unmatched junction nucleotides: 1. This CDR3 contains 15 residues. The variable domain in full, with the rest retrieved from reference TRBV28 and TRBJ2-3, is DVKVTQSSRYLVKRTGEKVFLECVQDMDHENMFWYRQDPGLGLRLIYFSYDVKMKEKGDIPEGYSVSREKKERFSLILESASTNQTSMYLCASSGTGGSTDTQYFGPGTRLTVL.

This clonotype has a count of ten or more. The chain links TRBV5-1 to TRBJ2-7; possibly TRBD1 or TRBD2 for D (5 bases each). CDR1 and CDR2 (germline): SGHRS, YFSETQ. CDR3 length equals 14 residues. V was shortened by 7 bases and J by 4 bases, with 18 bases between the two germline ends. This CDR3 reads CASGFRGREYEQYF. For the CDR3, the DNA is TGCGCCAGCGGATTCCGGGGCAGGGAATACGAGCAGTACTTC.

The V call is TRBV3-2, the J call TRBJ2-1; TRBD2, the D gene given by the table, was not confirmed from the DNA. TRBV3-2 is a pseudogene segment. The CDR3 extends over 19 amino acids. CDR3 residues: CAICERSAGPRYMYNEQFF. CDR3 nucleotides: TGTGCCATCTGTGAGCGATCGGCAGGGCCGAGGTATATGTACAATGAGCAGTTCTTC.

The V and J genes are TRBV3-1 and TRBJ2-5; 11 bases map to TRBD2. V gave up 5 bases and J gave up 5 bases; unmatched junction bases: 13. This CDR3 is built from 17 residues. Germline values: CDR1 LGHDT, CDR2 YNNKEL (reference sequence). CDR3 nucleotides: TGTGCCAGCAGCAAGGATCCTCAACTAGCGGGGGCGGAGACCCAGTACTTC. Translated: CASSKDPQLAGAETQYF.

Ten or more counts support this clonotype. This chain uses TRBV9 with TRBJ1-1; tentative D call: TRBD1 (5 bases). Germline V gene data show CDR1 as SGDLS and CDR2 as YYNGEE. Trimming pared 0 bases from V and 1 base from J, leaving 10 bases between. The CDR3 runs 15 residues. CDR3 in amino acids: CASSVARDWNTEAFF. CDR3 in DNA: TGTGCCAGCAGCGTAGCCAGGGATTGGAACACTGAAGCTTTCTTT.

The rearrangement joins TRBV12-3 or TRBV12-4 to TRBJ1-1; D is unresolved. The CDR3 has 11 amino acids. V was clipped by 6 bases and J by 10 bases, with 12 bases between them. This CDR3 is CASSPLWGAFF. Here the CDR3 DNA reads TGTGCCAGCAGCCCTCTATGGGGAGCTTTCTTT.

At least ten counts were recorded for this clonotype. The chain carries TRBV10-3 and TRBJ2-1; weak D call: TRBD2 (5 bases). Germline CDR1 ENHRY, CDR2 SYGVKD. The CDR3 totals 17 residues. V lost 0 bases and J lost 5, with 17 bases in between. CDR3: CAISESFGGFADNEQFF. CDR3 nucleotides: TGTGCCATCAGTGAGTCGTTCGGAGGTTTCGCTGACAATGAGCAGTTCTTC.

A note on this clonotype: It may be a read error: a sequence one base away is much more abundant. The genes are TRBV5-1 and TRBJ2-6; D could derive from TRBD1 or TRBD2 (5 bases each). CDR3 length: 12 amino acids. The V gene's germline CDR1 is SGHRS and CDR2 YFSETQ. CDR3 sequence reads: CASNSGGNVLTF. Written as DNA, the CDR3 is TGCGCCAGCAACTCTGGGGGCAACGTCCTGACTTTC.

This clonotype occurred many times. The rearrangement joins TRBV11-2 to TRBJ1-6, with D possibly TRBD1 on 6 matching bases. V lost 1 base and J 8 bases, leaving 12 bases between the germline ends. CDR3 length: 15 residues. Germline loops: CDR1 SGHAT, CDR2 FQNNGV. This chain's CDR3 is CASSLAQGMDSPLHF. CDR3 nucleotide sequence: TGTGCCAGCAGCTTAGCACAGGGTATGGATTCACCCCTCCACTTT. The full variable domain, in which reference TRBV11-2 and TRBJ1-6 provide the parts outside the CDR3, is EAGVAQSPRYKIIEKRQSVAFWCNPISGHATLYWYQQILGQGPKLLIQFQNNGVVDDSQLPKDRFSAERLKGVDSTLKIQPAKLEDSAVYLCASSLAQGMDSPLHFGNGTRLTVT.

This clonotype was found a few times. This rearrangement joins TRBV15 to TRBJ2-7, with 8 positions matching TRBD2. The CDR3 runs to 14 residues. The germline gives CDR1 LNHNV, CDR2 YYDKDF (reference sequence). J was trimmed by 3 bases and V by 8 bases; bases with no gene match: 9. CDR3 DNA sequence: TGTGCCACCTCCCGGGAGGGGGGATTCTACGAGCAGTACTTC. It encodes CATSREGGFYEQYF.

This clonotype was counted at least ten times. The V gene is TRBV29-1, the J gene TRBJ2-7; 9 bases fit TRBD1. Germline CDR1 SQVTM, CDR2 ANQGSEA. Trimming at V came to 4 bases and at J to 3 bases, leaving 7 bases not matched to a gene. This CDR3 comprises 14 residues. CDR3 amino acids: CSVAGQGPYYEQYF. The CDR3 DNA sequence: TGCAGCGTTGCGGGACAGGGACCTTACTACGAGCAGTACTTC.

The chain joins TRBV4-1 to TRBJ2-1; 12 bases map to TRBD2. Trimming cost V 4 bases and J 15 bases; bases outside gene matches: 7. Germline assignment: CDR1 MGHRA and CDR2 YSYEKL. This CDR3 contains 13 residues. CDR3: CASSPPTSGSAFF. The CDR3 DNA is TGCGCCAGCAGCCCACCGACTAGCGGGAGTGCGTTCTTC.